The 25 T cell receptor beta chains in this list originate from one sample, sequenced in a study of shared clonotypes between healthy human individuals. The table came from immunoSEQ multiplex PCR; TCRdb's copy has only in-frame clones and leaves some out. The top ten hold about 1.5% of the sample, which has over a million clones, approximately 68% seen once. Sequenced: memory CD4+ T cells sorted from blood. Described subset: CD45RA-negative fraction. These receptors came from a man aged 18 to 35 in good health.

CDR3: CAISDHVVQRTEQYF. CDR3 bases: TGTGCCATCAGTGATCACGTGGTACAGCGAACCGAGCAGTACTTC. The chain carries TRBV10-3 and TRBJ2-7, with unresolved D. Trimming took off 3 bases at V and 6 bases at J, with 18 bases between the two ends. Per the germline V gene, CDR1 is ENHRY and CDR2 is SYGVKD. This CDR3 has 15 amino acids.

The chain has TRBV6-1 and TRBJ2-3, with TRBD2 identical over 8 bases. In germline, CDR1 is MNHNS, CDR2 SASEGT. V gave up 6 bases and J gave up 1 base; unmatched junction bases: 3. The CDR3 totals 14 residues. CDR3 sequence: CASRISGGTDTQYF. In DNA form, the CDR3 reads TGTGCCAGCAGAATTAGCGGGGGCACAGATACGCAGTATTTT.

For this clone: This sample also contains other DNA sequences that code for the same CDR3. The chain carries TRBV7-2 and TRBJ1-5; TRBD1 is a possible D gene (5 bases). V was clipped by 4 bases and J by 2 bases, with 9 bases between them. Per the germline V gene, CDR1 is SGHTA and CDR2 is FQGNSA. The CDR3 runs 14 residues. The CDR3 is CASSSDSGNQPQHF. CDR3 nucleotides: TGTGCCAGCAGCTCCGACAGCGGCAATCAGCCCCAGCATTTT. Looking up the rest from reference TRBV7-2 and TRBJ1-5 gives the full variable domain: GAGVSQSPSNKVTEKGKDVELRCDPISGHTALYWYRQSLGQGLEFLIYFQGNSAPDKSGLPSDRFSAERTGGSVSTLTIQRTQQEDSAVYLCASSSDSGNQPQHFGDGTRLSIL.

The chain is built from TRBV21-1 and TRBJ1-1; the table's TRBD1 call for D was not verified on the DNA. TRBV21-1 is recorded as a pseudogene. CDR3 length: 14 residues. The chain's CDR3 is CASSKSSMNTEAFF. Here the CDR3 DNA reads TGTGCCAGCAGCAAATCATCAATGAACACTGAAGCTTTCTTT.

The rearrangement uses TRBV7-6 and TRBJ2-7; possible D gene TRBD1, 5 bases. This CDR3 is built from 14 residues. Trimming left V 8 bases short and J 0 bases short, with 14 bases between. In germline, CDR1 is SGHVS, CDR2 FNYEAQ. The CDR3 bases are TGTGCCAGCTCCAGGGCGGAAAACTCCTACGAGCAGTACTTC. It yields the protein CASSRAENSYEQYF.

V is TRBV7-2 and J is TRBJ2-5; D may correspond to TRBD1 or TRBD2 (5 bases each). The germline gives CDR1 SGHTA, CDR2 FQGNSA. V was cut by 6 bases and J by 2 bases, with 16 bases left in between. The CDR3 contains 15 residues. DNA for the CDR3: TGTGCCAGCAGACGAAACCGGGGACCTCAAGAGACCCAGTACTTC. Translated: CASRRNRGPQETQYF.

The genes are TRBV18 and TRBJ1-5; D uncertain. V dropped 3 bases and J dropped 3 bases, with 15 bases sitting between them. The CDR3 has 16 amino acids. Germline V gene data show CDR1 as KGHSH and CDR2 as LQKENI. CDR3 loop: CASSPGEGSNNQPQHF. The CDR3, as DNA: TGTGCCAGCTCACCGGGTGAGGGCTCAAACAATCAGCCCCAGCATTTT.

In its sample, this clone was seen once. J is TRBJ2-5 and V is TRBV6-1; no clear D gene. The germline V gene encodes CDR1 MNHNS and CDR2 SASEGT. Trimming removed 10 bases from V and 3 bases from J, with 15 bases in between. The CDR3 runs to 13 residues. CDR3 loop: CATRWAGEETQYF. The CDR3 DNA reads TGTGCCACCAGGTGGGCAGGTGAAGAGACCCAGTACTTC.

Only a few counts were recorded for this clone. V gene TRBV4-1 combines with J gene TRBJ2-6; 8 positions match TRBD1. This CDR3 is 16 amino acids long. V lost 1 base and J lost 4; bases outside the gene matches: 3. Germline assignment: CDR1 MGHRA and CDR2 YSYEKL. The CDR3 DNA reads as TGCGCCAGCAGCCAAGCAGGGGGCCGAGGGGCCAACGTCCTGACTTTC. Translating it yields CASSQAGGRGANVLTF.

This chain joins TRBV6-6 and TRBJ1-4; TRBD1 matches at 7 bases. Germline V gives CDR1 MNHNY, CDR2 SVGAGI (reference sequence). The CDR3 sequence is 16 residues long. V dropped 6 bases and J dropped 3; count of bases not matched to a gene: 10. The CDR3 region is CASRHGDRVANEKLFF. DNA of the CDR3: TGTGCCAGCAGGCATGGCGACAGGGTAGCTAATGAAAAACTGTTTTTT.

The rearrangement joins TRBV6-5 to TRBJ2-7; possibly TRBD2 for D (6 bases). V lost 0 bases and J 7 bases, leaving 13 bases between the germline ends. In germline, CDR1 is MNHEY, CDR2 SVGAGI. The CDR3 has 14 residues. CDR3 sequence: CASSYSEPGVEQYF. The DNA of the CDR3 is TGTGCCAGCAGTTACTCGGAGCCGGGAGTAGAGCAGTACTTC.

V and J are TRBV20-1 and TRBJ1-2, with a weak D call TRBD1 (5 bases). The germline V and J ends were trimmed by 5 bases and 4 bases, with 8 bases remaining between them. Germline V CDR1 and CDR2: DFQATT, SNEGSKA (reference sequence). There are 11 residues in the CDR3. CDR3 amino acids: CSAPQGYGYTF. The CDR3 DNA follows: TGCAGTGCTCCCCAGGGCTATGGCTACACCTTC.

The chain joins TRBV11-2 to TRBJ1-6, with D possibly being TRBD1 (5 bases). Germline V CDR1 and CDR2: SGHAT, FQNNGV. The CDR3 sequence is 15 residues long. Trimming removed 5 bases at V and 9 bases at J, with 17 bases between. As DNA, the CDR3 is TGTGCCAGCAGCCCCACTGGGGGAGGGATTTCACCCCTCCACTTT. It yields the protein CASSPTGGGISPLHF.

CDR3 amino acids: CASSLQGQGETQYF. CDR3 sequence (DNA): TGTGCCAGCAGCTTACAAGGGCAGGGAGAGACCCAGTACTTC. The chain couples TRBV9 to TRBJ2-5; D is perhaps TRBD1 (5 bases). This CDR3 contains 14 residues. V lost 4 bases, J lost 4 bases, and 14 bases lay in between. Germline V lookup: CDR1 SGDLS, CDR2 YYNGEE.

For this clone: The junction differs from germline at one of its ends, possibly a read error. The rearrangement joins TRBV10-2 to TRBJ2-7, with TRBD2 matching over 7 bases. Germline V CDR1 and CDR2: WSHSY, SAAADI. This CDR3 comprises 9 residues. Written as DNA, the CDR3 is TGCGCCAGCAGTGAGTCCGGGGGGTTC. This encodes CASSESGGF.

This clone was seen only once. V usage is TRBV5-1 and J usage is TRBJ2-7; TRBD2 matches 11 bases. The CDR3 is made up of 16 amino acids. Germline trimming cut 5 bases from V and 0 bases from J; bases unmatched to any gene: 7. CDR1 is SGHRS, CDR2 YFSETQ, per germline. The CDR3: CASSRLSGGASYEQYF. The CDR3 nucleotides read TGCGCCAGCAGTCGCCTTAGCGGGGGGGCCTCCTACGAGCAGTACTTC. The full variable domain, in which reference TRBV5-1 and TRBJ2-7 provide the parts outside the CDR3, is KAGVTQTPRYLIKTRGQQVTLSCSPISGHRSVSWYQQTPGQGLQFLFEYFSETQRNKGNFPGRFSGRQFSNSRSEMNVSTLELGDSALYLCASSRLSGGASYEQYFGPGTRLTVT.

This sequence joins TRBV7-8 and TRBJ2-6, with 10 bases that match TRBD1. The germline V gene has CDR1 SGHVS and CDR2 FQNEAQ. CDR3 length equals 19 residues. V lost 2 bases and J lost 6; bases outside the gene matches: 13. The CDR3 coding sequence is TGTGCCAGCAGCTTACTTGGACAGGGGGTAGGCTCCGAGGCCAACGTCCTGACTTTC. Its protein is CASSLLGQGVGSEANVLTF.

Only a few counts were recorded for this clone. This chain joins TRBV7-9 and TRBJ1-1; D is uncertain. V lost 5 bases and J 0 bases, leaving 7 bases between the germline ends. Germline lookup yields CDR1 SEHNR and CDR2 FQNEAQ (reference sequence). The CDR3 covers 13 residues. The CDR3 coding sequence is TGTGCCAGCAGCGCGCCGATGAACACTGAAGCTTTCTTT. Its protein is CASSAPMNTEAFF.

The chain carries TRBV9 and TRBJ2-2; D may be TRBD1 (5 bases). Trimming pared 2 bases from V and 4 bases from J, leaving 12 bases between. CDR1 and CDR2 (germline): SGDLS, YYNGEE. The CDR3 runs to 15 residues. The CDR3 DNA follows: TGTGCCAGCAGCGTTGCAGGGTTCGGCACCGGGGAGCTGTTTTTT. Protein: CASSVAGFGTGELFF.

The chain carries TRBV11-2 and TRBJ1-5; no clear D. In germline, CDR1 is SGHAT, CDR2 FQNNGV. The CDR3 is 15 residues long. Trimming took off 4 bases at V and 3 bases at J, with 13 bases between the two ends. Written as DNA, the CDR3 is TGTGCCAGCAGCTCGCGGACGGACTCCAATCAGCCCCAGCATTTT. Its protein product is CASSSRTDSNQPQHF.

This chain connects TRBV6-5 to TRBJ1-4, with 8 bases lining up with TRBD1. Germline CDR1 MNHEY, CDR2 SVGAGI. The junction had 11 bases not matched to a gene; V was cut back by 7 bases and J by 7 bases. The CDR3 runs to 15 residues. Here the CDR3 reads CASNIGQGVREKLFF. As DNA, the CDR3 is TGTGCCAGCAATATCGGACAGGGAGTACGTGAAAAACTGTTTTTT.

The rearrangement joins TRBV5-1 to TRBJ2-5; 10 nucleotides agree with TRBD1. Germline CDR1 reads SGHRS; CDR2 reads YFSETQ. This CDR3 region has 14 residues. V shed 4 bases and J 4 bases; nucleotides not matched to a gene: 4. The CDR3 DNA sequence: TGCGCCAGCAGCGGAGGACAGGGGGGAGAGACCCAGTACTTC. Translation: CASSGGQGGETQYF.

CDR3 sequence: CASSQGARDSTDTQYF. CDR3 coding DNA: TGCGCCAGCAGCCAAGGAGCCCGGGATAGCACAGATACGCAGTATTTT. The chain employs TRBV4-1 and TRBJ2-3; D is perhaps TRBD2 (5 bases). Germline CDR1 reads MGHRA; CDR2 reads YSYEKL. This CDR3 spans 16 amino acids. The V end lost 1 base, the J end lost 0 bases, and 11 bases lay between the germline ends.

The table lists this clone with a few counts. V usage is TRBV30 and J usage is TRBJ1-1; D call uncertain. The CDR3 consists of 12 residues. From germline, CDR1 is GTSNPN and CDR2 SVGIG (reference sequence). Trimming stripped 3 bases from V and 5 bases from J, with 10 bases between. The CDR3: CAWRWGDTEAFF. CDR3 coding DNA: TGTGCCTGGAGATGGGGAGATACTGAAGCTTTCTTT.

This rearrangement joins TRBV9 to TRBJ1-5, with D perhaps matching TRBD1 (6 bases). Per the germline V gene, CDR1 is SGDLS and CDR2 is YYNGEE. This CDR3 region has 15 residues. Trimming shortened V by 3 bases and J by 4 bases, and 14 bases separated the two germline ends. CDR3 DNA sequence: TGTGCCAGCAGCGCGACAGGACTGGGGAATCAGCCCCAGCATTTT. Translation: CASSATGLGNQPQHF.